These 11 T cell receptor beta chains came from one sample sequenced in a study of blood T cell repertoires in COVID-19. Sequencing was performed with immunoSEQ multiplex PCR; in TCRdb, only in-frame clones are kept and a portion is missing. The table includes 95,000 to 150,000 clones, roughly 90% detected once. Sequencing used peripheral blood. These receptors all stem from a man between 45 and 60 years old with COVID-19, enrolled during active disease.

The chain combines TRBV10-3 with TRBJ1-1; D unresolved. Trimming took 6 bases from V and 8 from J, leaving 10 bases between them. The germline V gene has CDR1 ENHRY and CDR2 SYGVKD. The CDR3 spans 11 residues. CDR3 sequence: CAISDTYEAFF. DNA for the CDR3: TGTGCCATCAGCGACACCTACGAAGCTTTCTTT.

The chain couples TRBV15 to TRBJ2-5; D may be TRBD2 (6 bases). This CDR3 is 14 amino acids long. V dropped 1 base and J dropped 2 bases, with 8 bases sitting between them. CDR1 LNHNV and CDR2 YYDKDF come from the germline V gene (reference sequence). The CDR3 here is CATSRVGLQETQYF. CDR3 coding DNA: TGTGCCACCAGCAGAGTCGGACTACAAGAGACCCAGTACTTC.

The chain recombines TRBV7-9 with TRBJ2-5, with TRBD2 matching over 9 bases. The CDR3 is made up of 17 amino acids. CDR1 SEHNR and CDR2 FQNEAQ come from the germline V gene (reference sequence). After removal of 6 bases from V and 6 bases from J, the junction contained 17 bases not matched to a gene. CDR3: CASSPPMGGRAGKTQYF. CDR3 nucleotide sequence: TGTGCCAGCAGTCCTCCCATGGGCGGGAGGGCTGGAAAGACCCAGTACTTC.

Points on this clone: No DNA is shown, since the ends of the CDR3 on it are uncertain; the CDR3 is the one TCRdb lists. The J gene is TRBJ1-3, the V gene TRBV21-1. TRBV21-1 counts as a pseudogene. The CDR3 is made up of 17 amino acids, end residues included. The CDR3 here is CASSTKRTVGSGNTIYF.

This chain joins TRBV28 and TRBJ1-3, with D hard to call. Trimming removed 5 bases at V and 8 bases at J, with 13 bases between. CDR1 is MDHEN and CDR2 is SYDVKM in the germline V gene. The CDR3 runs 13 residues. Here the CDR3 DNA reads TGTGCCAGCAGTCCCCCGGGATCGGACACCATATATTTT. This encodes CASSPPGSDTIYF.

This clone was observed once. The chain uses TRBV11-2 and TRBJ2-7; D might be TRBD2 (6 bases). CDR3 size: 14 residues. The V gene's germline CDR1 is SGHAT and CDR2 FQNNGV. The V and J ends lost 3 bases and 7 bases respectively, with 16 bases between them. The CDR3 DNA follows: TGTGCCAGCAGCTTGGGCGCGGGATTAAGGGAGCAGTACTTC. Translated: CASSLGAGLREQYF.

The rearrangement links TRBV6-1 to TRBJ2-3; no firm D call. The length of the CDR3 is 15 residues. The V and J ends lost 1 base and 2 bases respectively, with 10 bases between them. Germline V CDR1 and CDR2: MNHNS, SASEGT. The CDR3 is CASSEEVRSTDTQYF. CDR3 coding DNA: TGTGCCAGCAGTGAAGAGGTCAGGTCCACAGATACGCAGTATTTT.

The chain links TRBV21-1 to TRBJ1-2. TRBV21-1 represents a pseudogene. This CDR3 comprises 12 residues. CDR3 sequence: CASRPGVYGYTF. CDR3 nucleotides: TGTGCCAGCAGACCCGGAGTCTATGGCTACACCTTC.

There are a few counts of this clone. The V call is TRBV3-1 (or the pseudogene TRBV3-2), the J call TRBJ1-2; TRBD1 matches at 7 bases. The germline V gene has CDR1 LGHDT and CDR2 YNNKEL (reference sequence). The CDR3 contains 15 residues. Trimming removed 1 base from V and 7 bases from J; junction bases left unmatched: 9. The CDR3 loop reads CASSQAPQGVSGYTF. The CDR3 DNA is TGTGCCAGCAGCCAAGCCCCTCAGGGGGTGAGTGGCTACACCTTC.

The CDR3 DNA is TGTGCCAGCAGCTTGGCGGCTAGCGGATTTCATGAGCAGTTCTTC. Translated: CASSLAASGFHEQFF. The chain joins TRBV7-6 to TRBJ2-1, with TRBD2 matching over 7 bases. This CDR3 comprises 15 residues. The germline V gene encodes CDR1 SGHVS and CDR2 FNYEAQ. Germline trimming cut 3 bases from V and 8 bases from J; bases unmatched to any gene: 10.

V is TRBV3-1 (or the pseudogene TRBV3-2) and J is TRBJ2-1, with TRBD2 matching 12 bases. Germline assignment: CDR1 LGHDT and CDR2 YNNKEL (reference sequence). This CDR3 contains 17 residues. J was trimmed by 8 bases and V by 4 bases; bases with no gene match: 12. DNA of the CDR3: TGTGCCAGCAGCCCCCATTTGCTAGCGGGAGGGTCGGATGAGCAGTTCTTC. It yields the protein CASSPHLLAGGSDEQFF.